The TCR beta chain described here comes from a study of post-analysis software for immune sequencing data (dated by TCRdb to about 2015). Regarding the research as a whole: Recorded disease courses included relapsing-remitting, secondary progressive and progressive-relapsing multiple sclerosis, with some patients lacking subtype annotation. A subset of samples was prepared in parallel using single-end sample barcoding, then pooled and co-amplified after Illumina adapter ligation. The patient repertoires were compared against fewer than twelve previously published healthy control repertoires obtained from donors aged about 6 to 27 years.

To demonstrate the VDJtools post-analysis software, the study profiled TCR beta repertoires from the peripheral blood of about 13 young patients with multiple sclerosis. The patients with multiple sclerosis were children and adolescents between about 6 and 17 years of age. On this clonotype itself: Its antigen is not yet known. Base qualities are not at hand, and no much larger clone is one base apart.

The paper's findings and limits, for the study overall: Compared with controls, multiple sclerosis patients had significantly lower normalized Chao1 diversity, a finding suggesting substantial peripheral T-cell clonal expansion. Strong co-clustering of samples prepared in the same batch was shown by direct clustering with F measure, prompting a batch-effect correction. The control group was slightly older than the multiple sclerosis patient group. Patients showed significantly higher frequencies than controls for several TRBV segments, among them TRBV5-6, TRBV5-1 and TRBV20-1.

The library was made by PCR. The sequencer listed for this sample is Illumina HiSeq 2500. Unique molecular identifiers were incorporated into TCR beta cDNA libraries to reduce PCR and sequencing biases. Every 1 to 10 million input T cells yielded approximately 500,000 cDNA molecules, meaning each molecule approximated one T cell. The same protocol used for the earlier healthy control dataset was applied to prepare and sequence the patient libraries. Within a given batch, samples were prepared together, multiplexed and sequenced on the same HiSeq lane. As for how the authors treated the data: Raw barcoded reads were processed with MIGEC, and single-read molecular identifier groups were discarded before consensus assembly and CDR3 extraction. Clonotype tables were post-analysed with VDJtools, and diversity was normalized by down-sampling all datasets to the smallest sample size. Repertoire overlap clustering matched CDR3 amino acid but not nucleotide sequences to correct batch-related cross-sample contamination. TCRdb trimmed the raw reads at Q25, called clones with MiXCR and kept productive beta chains. CDR3 protein duplicates are merged, each entry listing the most common genes and DNA. The V and J calls here are based on TCRdb, not the publication. Across this sample there are a few hundred thousand distinct CDR3 sequences, with 34% seen only once. 6% of the sample belongs to the ten largest clones.

V and J are trimmed by 0 bases and 2 bases, and the gene matches miss 5 bases of the junction. Counted from cysteine to phenylalanine, this CDR3 has 16 amino acids. Only the CDR3 portion is preserved as DNA: 48 bases, with reading frame beginning at the first base. The sequence was obtained from a girl younger than 18 with multiple sclerosis. This chain joins TRBV12-3 or TRBV12-4 to TRBJ2-3; TRBD2 aligns with 7 central bases. Sample: blood. Read as DNA, the sequence is TGTGCCAGCAGTTTAGCTGGACTAGGTGCCACAGATACGCAGTATTTT. This sequence encodes CASSLAGLGATDTQYF.